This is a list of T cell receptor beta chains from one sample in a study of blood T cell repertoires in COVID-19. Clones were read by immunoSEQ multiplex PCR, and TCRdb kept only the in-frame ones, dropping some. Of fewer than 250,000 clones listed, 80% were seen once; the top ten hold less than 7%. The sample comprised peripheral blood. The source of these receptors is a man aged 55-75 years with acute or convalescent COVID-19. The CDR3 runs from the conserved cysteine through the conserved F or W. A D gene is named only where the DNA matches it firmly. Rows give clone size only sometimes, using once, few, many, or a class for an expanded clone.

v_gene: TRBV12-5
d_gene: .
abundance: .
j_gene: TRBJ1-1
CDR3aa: CASGLVGSTEAFF
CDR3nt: TGTGCTAGTGGTTTGGTGGGGAGCACTGAAGCTTTCTTT

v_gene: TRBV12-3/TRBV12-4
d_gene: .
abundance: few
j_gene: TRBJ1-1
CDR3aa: CASSTRGAEAFF
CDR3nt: TGTGCCAGCAGCACCAGGGGAGCCGAAGCTTTCTTT

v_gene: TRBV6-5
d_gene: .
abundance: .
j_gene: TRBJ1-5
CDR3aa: CASRATGISNQPQHF
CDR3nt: TGTGCCAGCAGAGCTACCGGGATTAGCAATCAGCCCCAGCATTTT

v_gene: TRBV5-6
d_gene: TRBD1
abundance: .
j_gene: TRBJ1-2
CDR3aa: CASSLGQGGYGYTF
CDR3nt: TGTGCCAGCAGCTTGGGGCAGGGGGGCTATGGCTACACCTTC

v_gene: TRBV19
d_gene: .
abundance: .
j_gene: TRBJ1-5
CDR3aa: CASSIGQGGRQPQHF
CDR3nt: TGTGCCAGTAGTATCGGGCAGGGAGGAAGACAGCCCCAGCATTTT

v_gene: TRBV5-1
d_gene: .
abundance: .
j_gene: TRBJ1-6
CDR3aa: CASTTSEGYSPLHF
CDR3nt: TGCGCCAGCACAACCTCGGAGGGCTATTCACCCCTCCACTTT

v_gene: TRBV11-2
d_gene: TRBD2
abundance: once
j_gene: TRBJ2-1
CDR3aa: CASSLDPTSGGAYRINEQFF
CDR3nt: TGTGCCAGCAGCTTAGATCCGACTAGCGGGGGGGCTTATAGGATAAATGAGCAGTTCTTC

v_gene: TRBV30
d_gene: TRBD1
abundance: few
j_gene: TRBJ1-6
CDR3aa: CAWNVPGQGYNSPLHF
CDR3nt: TGTGCCTGGAACGTCCCGGGACAGGGATATAATTCACCCCTCCACTTT

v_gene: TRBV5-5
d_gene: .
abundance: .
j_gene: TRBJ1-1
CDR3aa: CASSLIQVGEAFF
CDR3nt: TGTGCCAGCAGCTTAATTCAGGTCGGTGAAGCTTTCTTT

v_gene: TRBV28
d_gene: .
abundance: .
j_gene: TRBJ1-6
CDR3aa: CASSPTYNSPLHF
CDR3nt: TGTGCCAGCAGCCCTACTTATAATTCACCCCTCCACTTT

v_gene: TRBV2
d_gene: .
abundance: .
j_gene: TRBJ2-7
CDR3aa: CASSVLNSYEQYF
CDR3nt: TGTGCCAGCAGTGTACTCAATTCCTACGAGCAGTACTTC

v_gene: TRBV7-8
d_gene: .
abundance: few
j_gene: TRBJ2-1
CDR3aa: CASNLLLGPSPLDEQFF
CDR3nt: TGTGCCAGCAACCTTCTACTTGGGCCTAGCCCGTTAGATGAGCAGTTCTTC

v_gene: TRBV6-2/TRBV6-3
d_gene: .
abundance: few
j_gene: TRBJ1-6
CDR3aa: CASSHPRGGGNSPLHF
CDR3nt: TGTGCCAGCAGTCACCCCCGCGGAGGAGGTAATTCACCCCTCCACTTT

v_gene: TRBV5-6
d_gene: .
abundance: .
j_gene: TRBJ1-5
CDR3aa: CASSAGGGQPQHF
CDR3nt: TGTGCCAGCAGCGCGGGGGGCGGTCAGCCCCAGCATTTT

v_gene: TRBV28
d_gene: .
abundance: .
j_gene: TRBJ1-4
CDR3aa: CASSFGGINEKLFF
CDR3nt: TGTGCCAGCAGTTTCGGCGGAATTAATGAAAAACTGTTTTTT

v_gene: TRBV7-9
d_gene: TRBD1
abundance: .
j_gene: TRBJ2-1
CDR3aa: CASSLGGTGERNEQFF
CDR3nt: TGTGCCAGCAGCTTAGGCGGGACAGGGGAGAGAAATGAGCAGTTCTTC

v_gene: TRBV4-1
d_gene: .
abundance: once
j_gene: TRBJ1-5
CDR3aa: CASSRAAYEGNNQPQHF
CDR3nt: TGCGCCAGCAGCCGCGCCGCTTATGAGGGTAACAATCAGCCCCAGCATTTT

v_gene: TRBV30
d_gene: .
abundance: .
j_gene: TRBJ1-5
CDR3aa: CAWSVRGNQPQHF
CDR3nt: TGTGCCTGGAGTGTCCGAGGCAATCAGCCCCAGCATTTT

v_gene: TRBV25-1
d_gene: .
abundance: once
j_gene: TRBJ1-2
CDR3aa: CASSEAFRDGYTF
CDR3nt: TGTGCCAGCAGTGAGGCCTTCCGGGATGGCTACACCTTC

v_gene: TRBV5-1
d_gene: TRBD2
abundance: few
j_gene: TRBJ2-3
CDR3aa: CASSSPGLSDSANTQYF
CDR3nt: TGCGCCAGCAGCTCTCCGGGACTAAGTGACTCGGCGAATACGCAGTATTTT

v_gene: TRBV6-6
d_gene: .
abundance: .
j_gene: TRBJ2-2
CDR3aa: CASSLTGWGELFF
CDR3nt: TGTGCCAGCAGCCTTACCGGTTGGGGGGAGCTGTTTTTT

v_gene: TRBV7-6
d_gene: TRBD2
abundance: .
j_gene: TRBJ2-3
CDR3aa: CASSLSSAGETSTDTQYF
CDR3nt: TGTGCCAGCAGCTTATCGTCAGCGGGGGAAACTAGCACAGATACGCAGTATTTT

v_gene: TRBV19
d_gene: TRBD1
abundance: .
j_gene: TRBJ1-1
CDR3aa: CASSPYRGALLNTEAFF
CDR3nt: TGTGCCAGTAGTCCGTACAGGGGTGCCCTATTGAACACTGAAGCTTTCTTT

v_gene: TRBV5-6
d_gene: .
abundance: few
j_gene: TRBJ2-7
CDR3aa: CASSLGPRTGYEQYF
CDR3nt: TGTGCCAGCAGCTTGGGTCCTAGAACTGGCTACGAGCAGTACTTC

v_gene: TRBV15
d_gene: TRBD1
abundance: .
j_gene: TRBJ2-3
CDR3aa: CATRLDRGLTDTQYF
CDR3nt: TGTGCCACCAGGCTGGACAGGGGGTTAACAGATACGCAGTATTTT

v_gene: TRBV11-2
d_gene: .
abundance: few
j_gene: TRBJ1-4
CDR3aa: CASSSTEKTNEKLFF
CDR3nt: TGTGCCAGCAGCTCAACAGAGAAAACTAATGAAAAACTGTTTTTT

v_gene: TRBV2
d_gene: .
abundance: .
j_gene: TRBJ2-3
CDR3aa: CASSEQEGVGGVSTDTQYF
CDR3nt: TGTGCCAGCAGTGAACAGGAGGGAGTCGGGGGAGTCAGCACAGATACGCAGTATTTT

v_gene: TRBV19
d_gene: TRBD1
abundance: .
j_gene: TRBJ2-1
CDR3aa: CASSPRGLDNEQFF
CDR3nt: TGTGCCAGTAGTCCCAGGGGGCTGGACAATGAGCAGTTCTTC

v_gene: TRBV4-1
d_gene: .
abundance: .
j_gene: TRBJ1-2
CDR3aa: CASSRQGGRGVDYGYTF
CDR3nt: TGCGCCAGCAGCCGACAAGGGGGACGAGGGGTGGACTATGGCTACACCTTC

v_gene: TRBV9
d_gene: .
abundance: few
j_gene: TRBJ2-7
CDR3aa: CASSGGSPYEQYF
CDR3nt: TGTGCCAGCAGCGGCGGGTCGCCCTACGAGCAGTACTTC

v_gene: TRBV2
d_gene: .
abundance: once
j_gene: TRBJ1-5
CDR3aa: CASSEDSQNQPQHF
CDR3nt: TGTGCCAGCAGTGAAGACAGCCAGAATCAGCCCCAGCATTTT

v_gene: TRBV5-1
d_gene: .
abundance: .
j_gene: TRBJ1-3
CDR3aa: CASSLRPQPPADTIYF
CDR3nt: TGCGCCAGCAGCTTGAGGCCTCAGCCTCCGGCGGACACCATATATTTT

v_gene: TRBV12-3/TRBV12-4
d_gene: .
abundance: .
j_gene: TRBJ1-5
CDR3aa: CAVTRGGGQPQHF
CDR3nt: TGTGCCGTAACCAGGGGCGGGGGTCAGCCCCAGCATTTT

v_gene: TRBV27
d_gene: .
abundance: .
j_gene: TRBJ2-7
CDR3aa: CASSFRVNYEQYF
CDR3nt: TGTGCCAGCAGTTTCAGGGTCAATTACGAGCAGTACTTC

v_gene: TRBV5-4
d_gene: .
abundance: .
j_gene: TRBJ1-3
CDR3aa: CASSSGESGGNTIYF
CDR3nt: TGTGCCAGCAGCTCCGGCGAATCGGGGGGAAACACCATATATTTT

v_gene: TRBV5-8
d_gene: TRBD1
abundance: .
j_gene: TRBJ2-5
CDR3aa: CASSRGTGGQETQYF
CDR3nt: TGTGCCAGCAGCAGAGGAACAGGGGGACAAGAGACCCAGTACTTC

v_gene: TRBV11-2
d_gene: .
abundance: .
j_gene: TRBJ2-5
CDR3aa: CASSLAVQETQYF
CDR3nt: TGTGCCAGCAGCTTAGCGGTCCAAGAGACCCAGTACTTC

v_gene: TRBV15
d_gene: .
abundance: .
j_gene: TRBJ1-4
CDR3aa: CATSKMREKLFF
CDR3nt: TGTGCCACCAGCAAAATGAGGGAAAAACTGTTTTTT

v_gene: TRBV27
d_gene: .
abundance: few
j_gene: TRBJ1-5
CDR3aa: CASSSDSYSNQPQHF
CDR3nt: TGTGCCAGCAGTTCCGACAGTTATAGCAATCAGCCCCAGCATTTT

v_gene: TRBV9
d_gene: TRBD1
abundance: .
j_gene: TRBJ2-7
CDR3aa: CASSVARDRGTHEQYF
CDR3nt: TGTGCCAGCAGCGTGGCCCGGGACAGGGGGACCCACGAGCAGTACTTC